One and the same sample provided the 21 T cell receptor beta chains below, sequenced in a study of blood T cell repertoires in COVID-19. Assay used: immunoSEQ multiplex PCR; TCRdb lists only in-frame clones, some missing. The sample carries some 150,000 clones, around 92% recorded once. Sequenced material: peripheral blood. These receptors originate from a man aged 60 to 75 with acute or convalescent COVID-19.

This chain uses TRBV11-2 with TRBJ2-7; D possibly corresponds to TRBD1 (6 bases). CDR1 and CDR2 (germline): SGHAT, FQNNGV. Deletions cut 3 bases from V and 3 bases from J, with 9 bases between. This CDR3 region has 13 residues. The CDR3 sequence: CASSFGQLYEQYF. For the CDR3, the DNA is TGTGCCAGCAGCTTCGGACAGCTCTACGAGCAGTACTTC.

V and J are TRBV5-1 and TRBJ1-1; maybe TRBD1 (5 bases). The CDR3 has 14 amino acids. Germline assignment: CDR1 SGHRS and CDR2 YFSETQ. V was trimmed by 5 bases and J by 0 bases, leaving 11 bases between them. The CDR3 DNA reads TGCGCCAGCAGAGTGGCACAGGTGAACACTGAAGCTTTCTTT. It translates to CASRVAQVNTEAFF.

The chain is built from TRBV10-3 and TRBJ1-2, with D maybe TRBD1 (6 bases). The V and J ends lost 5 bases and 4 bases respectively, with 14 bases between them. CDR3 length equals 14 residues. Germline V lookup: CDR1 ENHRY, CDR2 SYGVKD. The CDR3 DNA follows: TGTGCCATCAGTCAGGGGTACGGGTCCTATGGCTACACCTTC. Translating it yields CAISQGYGSYGYTF.

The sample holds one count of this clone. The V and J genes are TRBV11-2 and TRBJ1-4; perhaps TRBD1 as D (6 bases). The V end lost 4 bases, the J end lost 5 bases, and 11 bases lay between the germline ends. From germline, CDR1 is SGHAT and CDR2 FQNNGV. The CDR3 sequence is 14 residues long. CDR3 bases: TGTGCCAGCAGCTCCGGACAGTTAAATGAAAAACTGTTTTTT. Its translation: CASSSGQLNEKLFF. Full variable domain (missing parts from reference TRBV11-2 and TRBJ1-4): EAGVAQSPRYKIIEKRQSVAFWCNPISGHATLYWYQQILGQGPKLLIQFQNNGVVDDSQLPKDRFSAERLKGVDSTLKIQPAKLEDSAVYLCASSSGQLNEKLFFGSGTQLSVL.

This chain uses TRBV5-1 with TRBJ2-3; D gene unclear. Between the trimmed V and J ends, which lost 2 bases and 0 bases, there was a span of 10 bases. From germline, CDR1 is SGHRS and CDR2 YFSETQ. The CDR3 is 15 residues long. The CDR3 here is CASSLQKTSTDTQYF. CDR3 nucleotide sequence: TGCGCCAGCAGCTTACAGAAAACTAGCACAGATACGCAGTATTTT.

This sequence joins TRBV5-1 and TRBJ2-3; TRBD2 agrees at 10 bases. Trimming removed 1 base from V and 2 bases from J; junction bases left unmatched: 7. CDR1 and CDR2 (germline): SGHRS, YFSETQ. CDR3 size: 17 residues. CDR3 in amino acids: CASSLKASGGITDTQYF. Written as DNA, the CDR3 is TGCGCCAGCAGCTTGAAGGCTAGCGGGGGTATCACAGATACGCAGTATTTT.

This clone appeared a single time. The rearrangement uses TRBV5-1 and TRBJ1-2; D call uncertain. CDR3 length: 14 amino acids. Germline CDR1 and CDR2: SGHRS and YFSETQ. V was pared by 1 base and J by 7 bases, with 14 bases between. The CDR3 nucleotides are TGCGCCAGCAGCTTGTGGGAGGGTTCTGGTGGCTACACCTTC. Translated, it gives CASSLWEGSGGYTF.

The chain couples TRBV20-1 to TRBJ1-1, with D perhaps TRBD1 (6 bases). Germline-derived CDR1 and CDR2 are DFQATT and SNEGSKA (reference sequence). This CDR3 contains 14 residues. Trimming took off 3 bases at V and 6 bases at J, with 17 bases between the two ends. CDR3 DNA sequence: TGCAGTGCTAGTTCAGGGGCCCCGATGGCTGAAGCTTTCTTT. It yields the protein CSASSGAPMAEAFF.

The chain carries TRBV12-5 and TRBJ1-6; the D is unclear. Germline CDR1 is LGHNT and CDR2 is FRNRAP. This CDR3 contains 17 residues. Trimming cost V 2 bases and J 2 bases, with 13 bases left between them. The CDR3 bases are TGTGCTAGTGGTTTGAGGCTGGGAGTCGCCTATAATTCACCCCTCCACTTT. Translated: CASGLRLGVAYNSPLHF. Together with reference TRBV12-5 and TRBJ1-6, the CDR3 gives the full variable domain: DARVTQTPRHKVTEMGQEVTMRCQPILGHNTVFWYRQTMMQGLELLAYFRNRAPLDDSGMPKDRFSAEMPDATLATLKIQPSEPRDSAVYFCASGLRLGVAYNSPLHFGNGTRLTVT.

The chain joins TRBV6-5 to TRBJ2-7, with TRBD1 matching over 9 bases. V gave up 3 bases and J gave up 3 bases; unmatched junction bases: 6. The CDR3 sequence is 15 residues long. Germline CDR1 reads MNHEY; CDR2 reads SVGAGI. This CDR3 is CASSYDGTGIYEQYF. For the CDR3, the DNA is TGTGCCAGCAGTTATGATGGGACAGGGATCTACGAGCAGTACTTC.

DNA for the CDR3: TGTGCCAGCAGCTACCGGGACAAGGCTTTCTTT. Translating it yields CASSYRDKAFF. The chain is built from TRBV3-1 (or the pseudogene TRBV3-2) and TRBJ1-1; TRBD1 might be the D (6 bases). There are 11 residues in the CDR3. Germline assignment: CDR1 LGHDT and CDR2 YNNKEL (reference sequence). V lost 5 bases to trimming and J lost 11 bases, with 12 bases between them.

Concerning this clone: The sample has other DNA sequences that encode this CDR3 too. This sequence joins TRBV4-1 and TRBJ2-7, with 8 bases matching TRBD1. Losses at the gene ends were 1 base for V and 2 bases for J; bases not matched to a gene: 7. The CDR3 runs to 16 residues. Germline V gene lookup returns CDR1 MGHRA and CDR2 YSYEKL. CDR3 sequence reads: CASSQARTGLPYEQYF. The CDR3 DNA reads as TGCGCCAGCAGCCAAGCCCGGACAGGGCTTCCCTACGAGCAGTACTTC.

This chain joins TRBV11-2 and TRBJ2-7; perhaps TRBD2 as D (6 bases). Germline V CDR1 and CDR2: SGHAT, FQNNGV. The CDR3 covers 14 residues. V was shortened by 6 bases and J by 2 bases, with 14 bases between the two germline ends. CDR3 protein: CASSPYAGPYEQYF. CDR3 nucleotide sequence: TGTGCCAGCAGTCCTTATGCGGGGCCCTACGAGCAGTACTTC.

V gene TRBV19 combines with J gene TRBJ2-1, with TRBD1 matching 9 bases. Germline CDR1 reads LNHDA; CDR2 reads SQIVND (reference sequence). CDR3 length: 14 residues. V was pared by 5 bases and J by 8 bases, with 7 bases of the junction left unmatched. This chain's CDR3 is CASSVTGGFDEQFF. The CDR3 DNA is TGTGCCAGTAGTGTAACAGGGGGCTTTGATGAGCAGTTCTTC.

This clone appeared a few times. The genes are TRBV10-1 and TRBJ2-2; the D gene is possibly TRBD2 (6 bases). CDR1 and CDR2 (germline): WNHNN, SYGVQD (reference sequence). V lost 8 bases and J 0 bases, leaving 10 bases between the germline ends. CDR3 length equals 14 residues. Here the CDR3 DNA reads TGCGCCAGCGCCGGGACTTCGAACACCGGGGAGCTGTTTTTT. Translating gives CASAGTSNTGELFF.

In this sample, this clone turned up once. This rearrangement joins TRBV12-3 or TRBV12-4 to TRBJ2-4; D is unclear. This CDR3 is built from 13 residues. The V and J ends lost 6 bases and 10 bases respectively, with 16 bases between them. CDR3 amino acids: CASSSGPQRIQYF. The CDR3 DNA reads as TGTGCCAGCAGCTCGGGTCCTCAACGGATTCAGTACTTC.

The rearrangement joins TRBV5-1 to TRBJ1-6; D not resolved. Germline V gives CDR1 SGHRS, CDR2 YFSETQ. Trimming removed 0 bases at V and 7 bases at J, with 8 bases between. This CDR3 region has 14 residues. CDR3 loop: CASSLELGNSPLHF. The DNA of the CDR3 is TGCGCCAGCAGCTTGGAACTAGGGAATTCACCCCTCCACTTT.

The CDR3 nucleotides read TGTGCCAGCAGTTTCCATAGCTGGGGTCGGACAGGGAGCGGGGACGAGCAGTACTTC. The encoded protein is CASSFHSWGRTGSGDEQYF. The chain uses TRBV6-2 or TRBV6-3 and TRBJ2-7; D possibly corresponds to TRBD1 (8 bases). Trimming took 4 bases from V and 5 from J, leaving 30 bases between them. Germline-derived CDR1 and CDR2 are MNHEY and SVGEGT. This CDR3 region has 19 residues.

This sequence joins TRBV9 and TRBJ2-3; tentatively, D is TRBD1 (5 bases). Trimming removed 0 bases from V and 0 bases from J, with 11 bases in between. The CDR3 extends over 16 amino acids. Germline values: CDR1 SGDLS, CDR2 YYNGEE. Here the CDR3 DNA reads TGTGCCAGCAGCGTAGCCGGACATCCTAGCACAGATACGCAGTATTTT. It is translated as CASSVAGHPSTDTQYF.

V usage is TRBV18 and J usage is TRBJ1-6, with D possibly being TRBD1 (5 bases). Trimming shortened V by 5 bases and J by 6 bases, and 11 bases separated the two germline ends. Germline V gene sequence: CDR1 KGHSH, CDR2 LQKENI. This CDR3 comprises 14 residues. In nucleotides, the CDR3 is TGTGCCAGCTCAGCGGACATGACTAATTCACCCCTCCACTTT. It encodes CASSADMTNSPLHF.

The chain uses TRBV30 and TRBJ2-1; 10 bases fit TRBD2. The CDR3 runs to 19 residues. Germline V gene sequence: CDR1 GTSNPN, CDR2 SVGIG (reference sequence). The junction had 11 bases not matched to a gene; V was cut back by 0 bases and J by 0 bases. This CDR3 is CAWSVRLAGVPSSYNEQFF. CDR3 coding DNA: TGTGCCTGGAGTGTCCGCCTAGCGGGGGTTCCTAGCTCCTACAATGAGCAGTTCTTC.